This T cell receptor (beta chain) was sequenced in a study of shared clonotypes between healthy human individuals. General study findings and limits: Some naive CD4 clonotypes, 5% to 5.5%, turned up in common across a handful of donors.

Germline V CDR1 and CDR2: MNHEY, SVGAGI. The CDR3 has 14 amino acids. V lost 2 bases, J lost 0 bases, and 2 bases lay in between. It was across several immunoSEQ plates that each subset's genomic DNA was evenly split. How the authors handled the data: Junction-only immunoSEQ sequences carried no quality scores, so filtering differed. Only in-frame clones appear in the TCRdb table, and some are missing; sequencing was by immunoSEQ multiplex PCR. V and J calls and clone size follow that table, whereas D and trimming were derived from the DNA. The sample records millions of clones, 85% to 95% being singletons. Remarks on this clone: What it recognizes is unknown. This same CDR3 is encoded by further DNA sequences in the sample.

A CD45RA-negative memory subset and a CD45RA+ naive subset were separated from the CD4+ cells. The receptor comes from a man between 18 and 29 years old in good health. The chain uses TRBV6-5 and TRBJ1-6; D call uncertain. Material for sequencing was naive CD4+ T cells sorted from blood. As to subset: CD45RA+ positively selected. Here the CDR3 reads CASSYGSYNSPLHF. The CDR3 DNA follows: TGTGCCAGCAGTTACGGCTCCTATAATTCACCCCTCCACTTT.